The rows below give T cell receptor beta chains drawn from one sample of a study of chemoradiotherapy in HPV16-positive cancers. Data came from immunoSEQ multiplex PCR; TCRdb stores just in-frame clones and leaves some out. This table has about 7,400 clones, around 76% appearing once. Collection took place from a patient who underwent chemoradiotherapy. All receptors come from a human donor with HPV-associated anogenital cancer. The CDR3 runs from the conserved cysteine through the conserved F or W. A D gene is named only where the DNA matches it firmly. Expanded clones get a size class; other rows say once, few or many, or leave the size out.

cdr3_length,clone_size,j_call,v_call,d_call,cdr3_aa,cdr3_nt
16,-,TRBJ2-1,TRBV25-1,TRBD2,CASRPPGLAGLNEQFF,TGTGCCAGCAGGCCCCCGGGACTAGCGGGGTTGAATGAGCAGTTCTTC
13,once,TRBJ2-1,TRBV9,-,CASSVEEPGEQFF,TGTGCCAGCAGCGTAGAGGAGCCAGGGGAGCAGTTCTTC
17,-,TRBJ1-3,TRBV5-4,TRBD1,CASSELGGGTAGNTIYF,TGTGCCAGCAGCGAGTTAGGGGGAGGGACAGCTGGAAACACCATATATTTT
13,-,TRBJ1-2,TRBV6-5,TRBD1,CASRTTGTYGYTF,TGTGCCAGCAGAACGACAGGGACCTATGGCTACACCTTC
20,-,TRBJ1-1,TRBV27,-,CASSRYPEGLGRTMNTEAFF,TGTGCCAGCAGCCGATACCCCGAGGGGTTGGGCAGGACAATGAACACTGAAGCTTTCTTT
13,-,TRBJ1-4,TRBV19,TRBD1,CASRDRGNEKLFF,TGTGCCAGTAGGGACAGGGGTAATGAAAAACTGTTTTTT
15,-,TRBJ1-3,TRBV2,-,CASSGAGLSGNTIYF,TGTGCCAGCAGTGGGGCAGGACTCTCTGGAAACACCATATATTTT
16,-,TRBJ1-2,TRBV5-6,-,CASSLAVERGGYGYTF,TGTGCCAGCAGCTTGGCCGTAGAAAGGGGCGGCTATGGCTACACCTTC
13,-,TRBJ1-4,TRBV27,TRBD1,CASRGTGPEKLFF,TGTGCCAGCAGAGGGACAGGGCCCGAAAAACTGTTTTTT
14,-,TRBJ2-7,TRBV18,TRBD2,CASSPRGGSYEQYF,TGTGCCAGCTCACCCCGGGGGGGGTCCTACGAGCAGTACTTC
16,-,TRBJ1-4,TRBV5-1,TRBD1,CASSPGGGTGLEKLFF,TGCGCCAGCAGCCCGGGGGGAGGGACAGGCTTGGAAAAACTGTTTTTT
14,once,TRBJ2-5,TRBV5-1,-,CASSPLGIQETQYF,TGCGCCAGCAGCCCGCTCGGGATTCAAGAGACCCAGTACTTC
14,few,TRBJ2-3,TRBV30,-,CAWSPGRSTDTQYF,TGTGCCTGGAGTCCGGGACGCAGCACAGATACGCAGTATTTT
12,-,TRBJ2-3,TRBV28,-,CASSGGGWTQYF,TGTGCCAGCTCAGGGGGGGGGTGGACGCAGTATTTT
14,few,TRBJ2-2,TRBV19,-,CASTLSLYTGELFF,TGTGCCAGTACCCTGTCGCTCTACACCGGGGAGCTGTTTTTT
13,few,TRBJ2-5,TRBV5-4,-,CASSPRGLETQYF,TGTGCCAGCAGCCCCCGGGGTCTAGAGACCCAGTACTTC
13,-,TRBJ1-2,TRBV9,-,CASSPQGFGGYTF,TGTGCCAGCAGCCCCCAGGGGTTCGGAGGCTACACCTTC
12,-,TRBJ2-3,TRBV7-9,-,CASSLNGDTQYF,TGTGCCAGCAGCTTAAATGGAGATACGCAGTATTTT
16,-,TRBJ2-1,TRBV7-9,TRBD1,CASSLARAGGFYEQFF,TGTGCCAGCAGCTTAGCGAGGGCAGGGGGCTTCTATGAGCAGTTCTTC
16,-,TRBJ1-4,TRBV4-1,-,CASSRGYGATNEKLFF,TGCGCCAGCAGCCGTGGGTACGGGGCAACTAATGAAAAACTGTTTTTT
16,-,TRBJ1-2,TRBV18,TRBD1,CASSPFWTGGSYGYTF,TGTGCCAGCTCACCTTTTTGGACAGGGGGAAGCTATGGCTACACCTTC
14,-,TRBJ2-7,TRBV28,TRBD2,CASSSIAGESEQYF,TGTGCCAGCAGTTCTATAGCGGGAGAGTCCGAGCAGTACTTC
16,-,TRBJ1-1,TRBV7-9,-,CASSTYRGRGNTEAFF,TGTGCCAGCAGCACCTATCGAGGCAGGGGGAACACTGAAGCTTTCTTT
14,-,TRBJ1-2,TRBV6-4,-,CASSGHAGNYGYTF,TGTGCCAGCAGTGGTCACGCAGGGAACTATGGCTACACCTTC
15,-,TRBJ2-5,TRBV7-2,-,CASSRDILGRETQYF,TGTGCCAGCAGCCGAGACATACTAGGCCGGGAGACCCAGTACTTC
13,-,TRBJ1-1,TRBV7-9,-,CASSPGRDTEAFF,TGTGCCAGCAGCCCCGGCCGAGACACTGAAGCTTTCTTT
13,-,TRBJ2-5,TRBV28,TRBD2,CASWGLASETQYF,TGTGCCAGCTGGGGACTAGCGAGCGAGACCCAGTACTTC
13,once,TRBJ1-2,TRBV19,-,CASSPGTNYGYTF,TGTGCCAGTAGCCCCGGTACCAACTATGGCTACACCTTC
14,-,TRBJ1-1,TRBV28,-,CASSPLRQNTEAFF,TGTGCCAGCAGTCCACTTCGCCAGAACACTGAAGCTTTCTTT
11,-,TRBJ2-7,TRBV6-1,-,CATRTNRVQYF,TGTGCCACTCGGACTAACCGTGTCCAGTACTTC
14,few,TRBJ2-5,TRBV28,TRBD2,CASSGSGVQETQYF,TGTGCCAGCAGTGGTAGCGGGGTCCAAGAGACCCAGTACTTC
14,-,TRBJ2-4,TRBV2,TRBD2,CASRRTGGTNIQYF,TGTGCCAGCAGGCGGACGGGAGGGACAAACATTCAGTACTTC
12,few,TRBJ2-5,TRBV30,-,CAWQGDRDTQYF,TGTGCCTGGCAAGGGGACCGAGACACCCAGTACTTC
18,-,TRBJ2-3,TRBV6-1,-,CASSDRQNMGGLTDTQYF,TGTGCCAGCAGTGACCGCCAGAACATGGGGGGGCTTACAGATACGCAGTATTTT
15,-,TRBJ2-3,TRBV5-1,TRBD1,CASSLGTGGTDTQYF,TGCGCCAGCAGCTTGGGGACAGGGGGCACAGATACGCAGTATTTT
15,-,TRBJ1-1,TRBV5-1,-,CASSRAGVENTEAFF,TGCGCCAGCAGCAGGGCCGGAGTTGAGAACACTGAAGCTTTCTTT
12,-,TRBJ2-1,TRBV9,-,CASSELAPGQFF,TGTGCCAGCAGCGAACTAGCCCCAGGGCAGTTCTTC